The entry below describes one TCR beta chain. The germline V gene encodes CDR1 GTSNPN and CDR2 SVGIG (reference sequence). Between the trimmed V and J ends, which lost 3 bases and 0 bases, there was a span of 20 bases. The CDR3 has 17 residues. This sample was taken from a study of blood T cell repertoires in COVID-19. Study-level information: The samples span acute and convalescent COVID-19 from the United States, Italy and Spain. T cells, B-cell-depleted T cells, or PBMCs supplied cDNA or gDNA.

Each participant's cohort was designated according to participant-reported clinical history. Profiling relied on immunoSEQ multiplex PCR, and the TCRdb table lists in-frame clones only, not all of them. The sample yields 250,000 to 350,000 clones, 80% to 90% seen once. Sequenced material: PBMCs or T cells enriched from blood (not recorded which). The rearrangement uses TRBV30 and TRBJ1-2, with a weak D call TRBD1 (6 bases). The TCR was taken from a woman in her thirties who had recovered from COVID-19. This chain's CDR3 is CAWSPQGPTPANYGYTF. Here the CDR3 DNA reads TGTGCCTGGAGCCCACAGGGTCCTACCCCTGCTAACTATGGCTACACCTTC.